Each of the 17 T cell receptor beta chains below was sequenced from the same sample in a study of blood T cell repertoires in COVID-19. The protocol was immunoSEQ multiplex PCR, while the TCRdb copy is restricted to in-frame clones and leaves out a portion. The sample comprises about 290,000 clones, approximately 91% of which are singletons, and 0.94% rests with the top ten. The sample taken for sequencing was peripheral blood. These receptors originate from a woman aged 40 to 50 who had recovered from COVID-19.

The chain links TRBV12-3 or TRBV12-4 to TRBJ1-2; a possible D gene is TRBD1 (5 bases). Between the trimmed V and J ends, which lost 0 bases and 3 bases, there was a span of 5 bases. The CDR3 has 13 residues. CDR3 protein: CASSLAGDYGYTF. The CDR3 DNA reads TGTGCCAGCAGTTTAGCAGGGGACTATGGCTACACCTTC.

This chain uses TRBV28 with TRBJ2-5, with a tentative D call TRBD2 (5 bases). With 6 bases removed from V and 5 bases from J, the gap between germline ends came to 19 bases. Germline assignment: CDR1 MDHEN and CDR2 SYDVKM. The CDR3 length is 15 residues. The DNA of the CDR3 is TGTGCCAGCAGCCCCCTCGGGGTGGGATCGGAGACCCAGTACTTC. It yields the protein CASSPLGVGSETQYF.

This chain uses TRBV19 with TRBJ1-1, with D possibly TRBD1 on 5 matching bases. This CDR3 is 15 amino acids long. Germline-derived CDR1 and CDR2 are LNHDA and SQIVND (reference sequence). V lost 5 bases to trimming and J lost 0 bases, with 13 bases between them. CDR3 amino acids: CASSQGDLLNTEAFF. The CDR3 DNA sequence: TGTGCCAGTAGTCAAGGGGACTTACTGAACACTGAAGCTTTCTTT.

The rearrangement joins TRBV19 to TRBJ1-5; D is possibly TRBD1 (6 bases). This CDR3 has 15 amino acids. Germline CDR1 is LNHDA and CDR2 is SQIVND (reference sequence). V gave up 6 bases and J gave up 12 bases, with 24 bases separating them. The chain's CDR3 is CASRNAGGGADSQHF. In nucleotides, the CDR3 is TGTGCCAGTAGAAACGCGGGAGGGGGAGCCGACAGCCAGCATTTT.

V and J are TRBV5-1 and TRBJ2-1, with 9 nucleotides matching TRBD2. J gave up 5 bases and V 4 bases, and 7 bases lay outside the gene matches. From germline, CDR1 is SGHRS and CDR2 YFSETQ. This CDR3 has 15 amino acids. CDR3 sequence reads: CASSPIAGVDNEQFF. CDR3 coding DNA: TGCGCCAGCAGCCCTATAGCGGGAGTAGACAATGAGCAGTTCTTC.

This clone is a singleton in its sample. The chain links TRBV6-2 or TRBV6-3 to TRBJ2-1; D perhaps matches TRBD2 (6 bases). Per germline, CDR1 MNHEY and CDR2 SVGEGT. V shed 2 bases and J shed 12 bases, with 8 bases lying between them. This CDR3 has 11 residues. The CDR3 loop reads CASSYGEVQFF. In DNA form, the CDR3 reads TGTGCCAGCAGTTACGGGGAGGTGCAGTTCTTC.

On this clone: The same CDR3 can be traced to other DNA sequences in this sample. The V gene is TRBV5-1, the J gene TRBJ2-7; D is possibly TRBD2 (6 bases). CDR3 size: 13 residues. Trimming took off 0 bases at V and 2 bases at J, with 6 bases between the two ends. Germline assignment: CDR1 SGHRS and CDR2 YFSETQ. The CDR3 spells CASSLGGTYEQYF. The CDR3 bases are TGCGCCAGCAGCTTGGGCGGGACCTACGAGCAGTACTTC.

The CDR3 reads CASSYPASGQQYF. DNA for the CDR3: TGTGCCAGCAGTTACCCAGCTAGCGGGCAGCAGTACTTC. The chain is built from TRBV6-2 or TRBV6-3 and TRBJ2-7, with TRBD2 identical over 8 bases. Germline trimming cut 2 bases from V and 8 bases from J; bases unmatched to any gene: 5. The germline V gene has CDR1 MNHEY and CDR2 SVGEGT. This CDR3 has 13 residues.

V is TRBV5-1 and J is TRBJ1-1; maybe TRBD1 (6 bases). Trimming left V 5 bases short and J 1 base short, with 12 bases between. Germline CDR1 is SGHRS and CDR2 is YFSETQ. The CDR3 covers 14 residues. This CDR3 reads CASRAGAQNTEAFF. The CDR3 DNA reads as TGCGCCAGCAGGGCAGGGGCGCAGAACACTGAAGCTTTCTTT.

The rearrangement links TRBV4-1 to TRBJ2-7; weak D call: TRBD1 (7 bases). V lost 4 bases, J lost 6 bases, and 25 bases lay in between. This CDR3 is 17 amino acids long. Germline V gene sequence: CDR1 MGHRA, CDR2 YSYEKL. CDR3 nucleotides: TGCGCCAGCAGCCCCCTTGGAGGGGGCACCTCTCTCGGCGAGCAGTACTTC. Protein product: CASSPLGGGTSLGEQYF.

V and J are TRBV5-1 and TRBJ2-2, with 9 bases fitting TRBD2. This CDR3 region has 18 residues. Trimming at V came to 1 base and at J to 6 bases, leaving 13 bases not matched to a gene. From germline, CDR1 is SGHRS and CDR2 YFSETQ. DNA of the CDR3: TGCGCCAGCAGCTTGAAAGCGGGAGGCCCGGGATTCGCCGGGGAGCTGTTTTTT. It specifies CASSLKAGGPGFAGELFF.

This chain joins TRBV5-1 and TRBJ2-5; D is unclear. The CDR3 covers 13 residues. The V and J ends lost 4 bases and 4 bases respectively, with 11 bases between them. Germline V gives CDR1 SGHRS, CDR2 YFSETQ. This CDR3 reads CASSQIRAETQYF. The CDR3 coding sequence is TGCGCCAGCAGCCAAATCCGCGCAGAGACCCAGTACTTC.

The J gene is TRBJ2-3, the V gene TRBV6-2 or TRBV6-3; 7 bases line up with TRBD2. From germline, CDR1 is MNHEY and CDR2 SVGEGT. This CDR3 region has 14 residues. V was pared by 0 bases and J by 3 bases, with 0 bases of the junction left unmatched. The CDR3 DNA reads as TGTGCCAGCAGTTACTCCGGGGGGACAGATACGCAGTATTTT. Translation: CASSYSGGTDTQYF.

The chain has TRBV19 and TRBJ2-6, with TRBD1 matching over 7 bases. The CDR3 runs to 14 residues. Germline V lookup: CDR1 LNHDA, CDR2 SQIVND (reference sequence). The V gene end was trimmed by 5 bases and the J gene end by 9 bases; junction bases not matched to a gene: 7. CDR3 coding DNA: TGTGCCAGTAGTGACCCGGGACAGCGCAACGTCCTGACTTTC. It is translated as CASSDPGQRNVLTF.

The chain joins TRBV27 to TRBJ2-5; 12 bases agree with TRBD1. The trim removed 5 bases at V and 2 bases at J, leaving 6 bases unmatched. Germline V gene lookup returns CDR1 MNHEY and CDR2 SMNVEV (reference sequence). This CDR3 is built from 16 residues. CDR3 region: CASSIGTGGRQETQYF. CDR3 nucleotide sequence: TGTGCCAGCAGTATAGGGACAGGGGGCCGGCAAGAGACCCAGTACTTC.

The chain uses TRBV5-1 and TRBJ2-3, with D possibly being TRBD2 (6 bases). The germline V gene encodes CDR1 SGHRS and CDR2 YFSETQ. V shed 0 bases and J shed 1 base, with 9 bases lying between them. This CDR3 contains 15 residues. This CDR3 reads CASSLGGEGTDTQYF. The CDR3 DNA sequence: TGCGCCAGCAGCTTGGGAGGGGAGGGCACAGATACGCAGTATTTT. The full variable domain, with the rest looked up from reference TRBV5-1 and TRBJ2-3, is KAGVTQTPRYLIKTRGQQVTLSCSPISGHRSVSWYQQTPGQGLQFLFEYFSETQRNKGNFPGRFSGRQFSNSRSEMNVSTLELGDSALYLCASSLGGEGTDTQYFGPGTRLTVL.

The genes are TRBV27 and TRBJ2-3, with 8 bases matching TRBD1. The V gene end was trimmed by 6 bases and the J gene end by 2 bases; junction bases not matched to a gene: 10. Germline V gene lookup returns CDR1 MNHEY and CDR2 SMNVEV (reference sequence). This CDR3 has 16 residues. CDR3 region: CASSQGADGFTDTQYF. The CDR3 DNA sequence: TGTGCCAGCAGCCAGGGGGCCGACGGATTCACAGATACGCAGTATTTT.